This T cell receptor beta chain was captured by sequencing in a study of Graves' ophthalmopathy and Graves' hyperthyroidism. From fresh peripheral blood, under 12 ml in volume, the PBMCs were obtained. Trimming cost V 7 bases and J 4 bases, with 13 bases left between them. The germline V gene encodes CDR1 SNHLY and CDR2 FYNNEI. This CDR3 spans 13 amino acids. Amplifying from RNA transcripts, the study obtained TCR beta CDR3 regions. First-round RT-PCR with HTBI primers preceded a second-round multiplex PCR. TCRdb called the multiplex PCR reads again in MiXCR, with one record for every CDR3 protein. The table shows about 700,000 distinct CDR3 sequences, with about 41% occurring only once.

The receptor was derived from an adult man with Graves' ophthalmopathy. The rearrangement links TRBV2 to TRBJ1-2; possible D gene TRBD1, 5 bases. The sample consisted of peripheral blood. The CDR3 sequence is CASTLGRLYGYTF. DNA of the CDR3: TGTGCCAGCACCCTGGGACGTCTCTATGGCTACACCTTC.